This T cell receptor (beta chain) came from a study of T cell responses to AZD1222 COVID-19 vaccine. Produced via immunoSEQ multiplex PCR; TCRdb's table is partial and in-frame only. Here the sample spans about 120,000 clones, roughly 84% being singletons. Per the germline V gene, CDR1 is GTSNPN and CDR2 is SVGIG (reference sequence). The V end was cut by 4 bases, the J end by 7 bases, with 11 bases between. This CDR3 is built from 11 residues. The sequencing used peripheral blood, collected on day 0 of AZD1222 vaccination. This chain links TRBV30 with TRBJ2-7; D not resolved. This TCR derives from an adult in good health. CDR3: CAWTTIWEQYF. The CDR3 DNA follows: TGTGCCTGGACGACCATCTGGGAGCAGTACTTC.